This passage covers 14 T cell receptor beta chains from one sample sequenced in a study of cytomegalovirus exposure and HLA in healthy donors. This PCR relied on a set of 60 Vbeta primers and 13 Jbeta primers. Clones were read by immunoSEQ multiplex PCR, and TCRdb kept only the in-frame ones, dropping some. The top ten clones hold roughly 7.2% of a sample with over 55,000 clones, roughly 64% of them seen once. Sequencing used PBMCs. All receptors derive from a man in his forties or fifties in good health and CMV-seropositive.

In its sample, this clone was seen once. J is TRBJ1-6 and V is TRBV6-5, with D possibly matching TRBD1 (5 bases). V was pared by 0 bases and J by 10 bases, with 13 bases between. Per germline, CDR1 MNHEY and CDR2 SVGAGI. CDR3 length: 15 residues. The DNA of the CDR3 is TGTGCCAGCAGTTACTCGCAGGGACTGAGATCACCCCTCCACTTT. It codes for CASSYSQGLRSPLHF.

V and J are TRBV14 and TRBJ2-7; 12 nucleotides agree with TRBD2. Germline V CDR1 and CDR2: SGHDN, FVKESK. This CDR3 is built from 15 residues. Trimming removed 6 bases from V and 2 bases from J; junction bases left unmatched: 5. CDR3 sequence: CASRPTSGRPYEQYF. The CDR3, as DNA: TGTGCCAGCAGGCCGACTAGCGGGAGACCCTACGAGCAGTACTTC.

V gene TRBV5-1 combines with J gene TRBJ2-1, with 13 bases aligning to TRBD2. This CDR3 has 16 residues. After removal of 4 bases from V and 6 bases from J, the junction contained 7 bases not matched to a gene. Per the germline V gene, CDR1 is SGHRS and CDR2 is YFSETQ. The DNA for the CDR3 is TGCGCCAGCAGCCCACTAACTAGCGGGAGGGCCAATGAGCAGTTCTTC. It codes for CASSPLTSGRANEQFF.

This clone was seen only a few times. This chain joins TRBV5-4 and TRBJ1-1; tentative D call: TRBD1 (5 bases). In germline, CDR1 is SGHNT, CDR2 YYREEE (reference sequence). This CDR3 comprises 13 residues. Trimming removed 2 bases from V and 5 bases from J, with 10 bases in between. As DNA, the CDR3 is TGTGCCAGCAGCTTTGGGGGGATTACTGAAGCTTTCTTT. Translated, it gives CASSFGGITEAFF.

This sequence joins TRBV11-2 and TRBJ2-2; D is undetermined. CDR1 and CDR2 from the germline V gene are SGHAT and FQNNGV. The CDR3 length is 14 residues. Trimming stripped 2 bases from V and 2 bases from J, with 6 bases between. The CDR3 DNA follows: TGTGCCAGCAGCTTACAGACTAACACCGGGGAGCTGTTTTTT. Encoded protein: CASSLQTNTGELFF.

The chain joins TRBV30 to TRBJ1-1; D gene ambiguous. Germline CDR1 and CDR2: GTSNPN and SVGIG (reference sequence). Trimming shortened V by 5 bases and J by 0 bases, and 7 bases separated the two germline ends. This CDR3 is built from 12 residues. CDR3 residues: CAWGRLNTEAFF. Written as DNA, the CDR3 is TGTGCCTGGGGGAGGCTGAACACTGAAGCTTTCTTT.

The CDR3 loop reads CASSHQWASGNTGELFF. The CDR3 bases are TGTGCCAGCTCGCACCAATGGGCATCAGGGAACACCGGGGAGCTGTTTTTT. This chain links TRBV18 with TRBJ2-2; D is uncertain. The germline V gene has CDR1 KGHSH and CDR2 LQKENI. This CDR3 has 17 residues. V was pared by 6 bases and J by 1 base, with 18 bases between.

A remark on this clone: This sample also contains other DNA sequences that code for the same CDR3. The rearrangement links TRBV7-9 to TRBJ2-7; the D is unclear. Per the germline V gene, CDR1 is SEHNR and CDR2 is FQNEAQ (reference sequence). Trimming removed 5 bases at V and 1 base at J, with 12 bases between. The CDR3 has 14 amino acids. CDR3 in amino acids: CASSPRDISYEQYF. Written as DNA, the CDR3 is TGTGCCAGCAGCCCTCGCGACATTTCCTACGAGCAGTACTTC.

The chain combines TRBV9 with TRBJ2-4; D may be TRBD1 (6 bases). Trimming pared 0 bases from V and 5 bases from J, leaving 9 bases between. Germline V gene sequence: CDR1 SGDLS, CDR2 YYNGEE. CDR3 length: 14 amino acids. The CDR3 reads CASSVDGTQNIQYF. In nucleotides, the CDR3 is TGTGCCAGCAGCGTAGACGGGACACAAAACATTCAGTACTTC.

This chain joins TRBV6-6 and TRBJ2-2, with 7 bases that match TRBD1. Losses at the gene ends were 8 bases for V and 2 bases for J; bases not matched to a gene: 8. The germline CDR1 and CDR2 sequences are MNHNY and SVGAGI (reference sequence). The CDR3 is 15 amino acids. The chain's CDR3 is CASEGGGFNTGELFF. CDR3 nucleotide sequence: TGTGCCAGCGAAGGGGGCGGATTCAACACCGGGGAGCTGTTTTTT.

The V gene is TRBV30, the J gene TRBJ2-7; weak D call: TRBD2 (6 bases). V was shortened by 2 bases and J by 5 bases, with 13 bases between the two germline ends. The CDR3 is 13 residues long. Germline V gives CDR1 GTSNPN, CDR2 SVGIG (reference sequence). CDR3 nucleotide sequence: TGTGCCTGGAGTCCCGGGAGTCTCGACGAGCAGTACTTC. Protein sequence: CAWSPGSLDEQYF.

The table lists this clone with a few counts. The CDR3 protein is CASSLGTADTQYF. CDR3 bases: TGTGCCAGCAGCTTAGGGACAGCAGATACGCAGTATTTT. This sequence joins TRBV7-9 and TRBJ2-3; tentative D call: TRBD1 (6 bases). CDR1 is SEHNR and CDR2 is FQNEAQ in the germline V gene (reference sequence). This CDR3 is 13 amino acids long. V gave up 1 base and J gave up 4 bases, with 6 bases separating them.

In this sample, this clone turned up a few times. The chain carries TRBV6-5 and TRBJ2-2; 8 bases align to TRBD1. The CDR3 loop spans 14 amino acids. Germline V gene data show CDR1 as MNHEY and CDR2 as SVGAGI. The trim removed 6 bases at V and 4 bases at J, leaving 4 bases unmatched. In nucleotides, the CDR3 is TGTGCCAGCAGAGGACAGGGAGGCACCGGGGAGCTGTTTTTT. Protein: CASRGQGGTGELFF.

This clone was seen only a few times. CDR3: CASSSTGPSSYEQYF. The CDR3 nucleotides are TGTGCCAGCAGCTCGACAGGTCCTAGCTCCTACGAGCAGTACTTC. J is TRBJ2-7 and V is TRBV6-1; tentative D call: TRBD1 (6 bases). V was trimmed by 6 bases and J by 0 bases, leaving 15 bases between them. The CDR3 extends over 15 amino acids. Germline V CDR1 and CDR2: MNHNS, SASEGT.